The 9 T cell receptor beta chains presented below share a single source sample, sequenced in a study of blood T cell repertoires in COVID-19. Measured with immunoSEQ multiplex PCR; TCRdb has only the in-frame clones, and not every one. The data contain fewer than 150,000 clones, under 85% of them singletons. The specimen sequenced was peripheral blood. Receptors originate from a human donor in a cohort sampled during active COVID-19.

The chain uses TRBV6-6 and TRBJ2-5; D is possibly TRBD1 (6 bases). The germline V and J ends were trimmed by 5 bases and 2 bases, with 15 bases remaining between them. This CDR3 is built from 15 residues. From germline, CDR1 is MNHNY and CDR2 SVGAGI (reference sequence). The CDR3 loop reads CASSARDIQQETQYF. The CDR3 DNA reads as TGTGCCAGCAGTGCTCGGGACATACAACAAGAGACCCAGTACTTC.

This chain uses TRBV2 with TRBJ1-1; 7 bases map to TRBD1. Germline CDR1 reads SNHLY; CDR2 reads FYNNEI. The CDR3 has 12 amino acids. The V gene end was trimmed by 5 bases and the J gene end by 7 bases; junction bases not matched to a gene: 4. Here the CDR3 DNA reads TGTGCCAGCAGTCCGACAGGGCGTGAAGCTTTCTTT. Protein sequence: CASSPTGREAFF.

The rearrangement links TRBV27 to TRBJ1-2, with a possible D match to TRBD1 (5 bases). This CDR3 contains 14 residues. Germline V gene data show CDR1 as MNHEY and CDR2 as SMNVEV (reference sequence). V was cut by 5 bases and J by 4 bases, with 14 bases left in between. CDR3 loop: CASSTLDKAYGYTF. Written as DNA, the CDR3 is TGTGCCAGCAGTACACTGGACAAAGCCTATGGCTACACCTTC.

V and J are TRBV7-9 and TRBJ1-2, with a tentative D call TRBD1 (6 bases). CDR1 is SEHNR, CDR2 FQNEAQ, per germline (reference sequence). The CDR3 extends over 13 amino acids. Trimming took off 11 bases at V and 2 bases at J, with 15 bases between the two ends. CDR3 sequence reads: CAGGGGLNYGYTF. CDR3 sequence (DNA): TGTGCCGGGGGCGGGGGGTTGAACTATGGCTACACCTTC.

The chain couples TRBV11-2 to TRBJ2-7, with TRBD1 as a possible D gene (6 bases). This CDR3 contains 15 residues. Germline CDR1 SGHAT, CDR2 FQNNGV. V was cut by 5 bases and J by 2 bases, with 16 bases left in between. Here the CDR3 DNA reads TGTGCCAGCAGCCTAGGACAGATCAAAACCTACGAGCAGTACTTC. It is translated as CASSLGQIKTYEQYF.

This clone has ten or more counts. V usage is TRBV11-2 and J usage is TRBJ2-3, with 11 bases identical to TRBD2. V was clipped by 1 base and J by 6 bases; unmatched bases: 3. Germline loops: CDR1 SGHAT, CDR2 FQNNGV. The CDR3 loop spans 15 amino acids. CDR3 sequence: CASSLVSGGADTQYF. CDR3 coding DNA: TGTGCCAGCAGCTTAGTTAGCGGGGGGGCGGATACGCAGTATTTT.

The chain couples TRBV30 to TRBJ2-7, with a possible D match to TRBD2 (5 bases). Trimming left V 0 bases short and J 1 base short, with 22 bases between. The CDR3 runs 18 residues. CDR1 and CDR2 from the germline V gene are GTSNPN and SVGIG (reference sequence). CDR3 coding DNA: TGTGCCTGGAGTGTACCCGTCCCCGTAAGGAGGCGATCCTACGAGCAGTACTTC. This gives the protein CAWSVPVPVRRRSYEQYF.

The chain employs TRBV6-2 or TRBV6-3 and TRBJ1-4, with 7 bases identical to TRBD1. This CDR3 has 16 residues. CDR1 is MNHEY, CDR2 SVGEGT, per germline. V shed 3 bases and J 3 bases; nucleotides not matched to a gene: 7. The CDR3 region is CASSYPTGRPNEKLFF. The DNA for the CDR3 is TGTGCCAGCAGTTATCCGACAGGGAGACCTAATGAAAAACTGTTTTTT.

The J gene is TRBJ2-7, the V gene TRBV15, with 7 positions matching TRBD2. Per germline, CDR1 LNHNV and CDR2 YYDKDF (reference sequence). The CDR3 spans 15 residues. Trimming at V came to 5 bases and at J to 2 bases, leaving 9 bases not matched to a gene. The CDR3 region has the DNA TGTGCCACCAGCGCCCGGGGGGACGCCACCTACGAGCAGTACTTC. It specifies CATSARGDATYEQYF.